A selection of T cell receptor beta chains follows, all from one sample in a study of metastatic and nonmetastatic thyroid tumors. TCRdb re-clonotyped the PCR reads via MiXCR. Of about 40,000 clones in the sample, roughly 17% were seen once. Sequences were obtained from tumor tissue. The origin of the receptors is a female donor with papillary thyroid cancer or a benign thyroid nodule (not recorded which). Some clones in this sample may be carry-over from other donors' samples. Both conserved end residues are part of each CDR3. Each record gives: J gene, clone size, V gene, D gene, CDR3 protein, CDR3 DNA. D genes are given only for firm matches. Clone size is given for some rows only: seen once, a few or many times, or a class if the clone is expanded.

j_gene: TRBJ1-2
abundance: -
v_gene: TRBV14
d_gene: TRBD1
CDR3aa: CASSQDAGGIYGYTF
CDR3nt: TGTGCCAGCAGCCAAGACGCAGGGGGGATCTATGGCTACACCTTC

j_gene: TRBJ2-1
abundance: -
v_gene: TRBV20-1
d_gene: TRBD2
CDR3aa: CSARDWGTSGGYNEQFF
CDR3nt: TGCAGTGCTAGAGATTGGGGGACTAGCGGGGGTTACAATGAGCAGTTCTTC

j_gene: TRBJ2-7
abundance: medium-sized
v_gene: TRBV12-3/TRBV12-4
d_gene: TRBD2
CDR3aa: CASSRNRGLAGGDYEQYF
CDR3nt: TGTGCCAGCAGCCGCAACAGAGGACTAGCGGGAGGGGACTACGAGCAGTACTTC

j_gene: TRBJ2-4
abundance: many
v_gene: TRBV20-1
d_gene: TRBD2
CDR3aa: CSARTSRGDIQYF
CDR3nt: TGCAGTGCTAGGACTAGCCGGGGGGACATTCAGTACTTC

j_gene: TRBJ2-1
abundance: many
v_gene: TRBV7-9
d_gene: -
CDR3aa: CATLSGPTNNEQFF
CDR3nt: TGTGCCACCCTTAGCGGCCCAACAAACAATGAGCAGTTCTTC

j_gene: TRBJ2-3
abundance: many
v_gene: TRBV2
d_gene: -
CDR3aa: CASKWTGARDTQYF
CDR3nt: TGTGCCAGCAAGTGGACGGGAGCGCGGGATACGCAGTATTTT

j_gene: TRBJ1-1
abundance: many
v_gene: TRBV20-1
d_gene: -
CDR3aa: CSADEVGRAFF
CDR3nt: TGCAGTGCTGACGAGGTTGGGAGGGCTTTCTTT

j_gene: TRBJ1-1
abundance: -
v_gene: TRBV11-2
d_gene: TRBD1
CDR3aa: CASSLRIQGNTETFF
CDR3nt: TGTGCCAGCAGCTTAAGGATACAGGGGAACACTGAAACTTTCTTT

j_gene: TRBJ2-7
abundance: many
v_gene: TRBV30
d_gene: TRBD1
CDR3aa: CAWRAPGQSKEQYF
CDR3nt: TGTGCCTGGAGAGCCCCGGGACAGTCGAAAGAGCAGTACTTC

j_gene: TRBJ2-7
abundance: many
v_gene: TRBV12-3/TRBV12-4
d_gene: -
CDR3aa: CASSLRGYEQYF
CDR3nt: TGTGCCAGCAGTTTACGGGGCTACGAGCAGTACTTC